Listed here are 8 T cell receptor beta chains from one sample, sequenced in a study of PD-1 blockade in classical Hodgkin lymphoma. TCRdb's copy holds only in-frame clones and misses some; the assay was immunoSEQ multiplex PCR. The sample lists 7,000 to 8,500 clones; more than 60% were seen once. Time point of the sample: newly diagnosed, previously untreated cHL patient sample. What was sequenced was peripheral blood mononuclear cells (PBMCs). These TCRs come from a human donor with classical Hodgkin lymphoma.

The rearrangement uses TRBV7-8 and TRBJ2-2; TRBD2 matches at 15 bases. The length of the CDR3 is 16 residues. Trimming at V came to 6 bases and at J to 5 bases, leaving 4 bases not matched to a gene. CDR1 and CDR2 (germline): SGHVS, FQNEAQ. The CDR3 coding sequence is TGTGCCAGCAGTTGGACTAGCGGGGGGGTTACCGGGGAGCTGTTTTTT. It yields the protein CASSWTSGGVTGELFF.

There are a few counts of this clone. V and J are TRBV5-1 and TRBJ2-3, with D perhaps TRBD1 (6 bases). CDR1 is SGHRS and CDR2 is YFSETQ in the germline V gene. Trimming pared 4 bases from V and 4 bases from J, leaving 13 bases between. The CDR3 runs to 14 residues. CDR3 bases: TGCGCCAGCAGCGGAGGCCCAGGGGCAGATACGCAGTATTTT. This encodes CASSGGPGADTQYF.

The rearrangement uses TRBV21-1 and TRBJ1-2; the table's D call of TRBD1 was not tested on the DNA. TRBV21-1 is a pseudogene segment. This CDR3 is built from 16 residues. CDR3 bases: TGTGCCAGCAGCAAAGAAGAATTCGGTTACAGGGGCGGCTACACCTTC. It codes for CASSKEEFGYRGGYTF.

The V call is TRBV2, the J call TRBJ1-4; 8 nucleotides agree with TRBD1. The CDR3 sequence is 15 residues long. The V gene end was trimmed by 6 bases and the J gene end by 0 bases; junction bases not matched to a gene: 3. In germline, CDR1 is SNHLY, CDR2 FYNNEI. CDR3: CASSPQGATNEKLFF. CDR3 nucleotide sequence: TGTGCCAGCAGCCCACAGGGGGCAACTAATGAAAAACTGTTTTTT.

The sample holds a few counts of this clone. This chain links TRBV5-4 with TRBJ2-7, with 16 bases identical to TRBD2. V lost 5 bases and J lost 4; bases outside the gene matches: 15. Looked up from germline, CDR1 is SGHNT and CDR2 is YYREEE (reference sequence). The CDR3 runs to 19 residues. The CDR3 sequence: CASRDSPGLAGGPGYEQYF. The DNA for the CDR3 is TGTGCCAGCAGGGACTCCCCGGGACTAGCGGGAGGGCCGGGTTACGAGCAGTACTTC.

The chain has TRBV21-1 and TRBJ1-1. TRBV21-1 is a listed pseudogene. This CDR3 has 15 amino acids. The CDR3 sequence is CASRRGGTQKTEAFF. CDR3 sequence (DNA): TGTGCCAGCAGGCGAGGGGGGACCCAGAAGACTGAAGCTTTCTTT.

This clone appeared once. The rearrangement joins TRBV28 to TRBJ2-2, with 8 bases fitting TRBD2. Per the germline V gene, CDR1 is MDHEN and CDR2 is SYDVKM. The CDR3 extends over 16 amino acids. Losses at the gene ends were 3 bases for V and 5 bases for J; bases not matched to a gene: 8. In nucleotides, the CDR3 is TGTGCCAGCAGTTTTTATGGGACTAGATCAACCGGGGAGCTGTTTTTT. Its translation is CASSFYGTRSTGELFF.

V and J are TRBV13 and TRBJ2-5, with TRBD2 identical over 11 bases. CDR1 is PRHDT and CDR2 is FYEKMQ in the germline V gene (reference sequence). The CDR3 totals 15 residues. The V gene end was trimmed by 3 bases and the J gene end by 5 bases; junction bases not matched to a gene: 5. In DNA, the CDR3 is TGTGCCAGCAGCTTCGGGTCTAGCGGGGGGGAGACCCAGTACTTC. The encoded protein is CASSFGSSGGETQYF.